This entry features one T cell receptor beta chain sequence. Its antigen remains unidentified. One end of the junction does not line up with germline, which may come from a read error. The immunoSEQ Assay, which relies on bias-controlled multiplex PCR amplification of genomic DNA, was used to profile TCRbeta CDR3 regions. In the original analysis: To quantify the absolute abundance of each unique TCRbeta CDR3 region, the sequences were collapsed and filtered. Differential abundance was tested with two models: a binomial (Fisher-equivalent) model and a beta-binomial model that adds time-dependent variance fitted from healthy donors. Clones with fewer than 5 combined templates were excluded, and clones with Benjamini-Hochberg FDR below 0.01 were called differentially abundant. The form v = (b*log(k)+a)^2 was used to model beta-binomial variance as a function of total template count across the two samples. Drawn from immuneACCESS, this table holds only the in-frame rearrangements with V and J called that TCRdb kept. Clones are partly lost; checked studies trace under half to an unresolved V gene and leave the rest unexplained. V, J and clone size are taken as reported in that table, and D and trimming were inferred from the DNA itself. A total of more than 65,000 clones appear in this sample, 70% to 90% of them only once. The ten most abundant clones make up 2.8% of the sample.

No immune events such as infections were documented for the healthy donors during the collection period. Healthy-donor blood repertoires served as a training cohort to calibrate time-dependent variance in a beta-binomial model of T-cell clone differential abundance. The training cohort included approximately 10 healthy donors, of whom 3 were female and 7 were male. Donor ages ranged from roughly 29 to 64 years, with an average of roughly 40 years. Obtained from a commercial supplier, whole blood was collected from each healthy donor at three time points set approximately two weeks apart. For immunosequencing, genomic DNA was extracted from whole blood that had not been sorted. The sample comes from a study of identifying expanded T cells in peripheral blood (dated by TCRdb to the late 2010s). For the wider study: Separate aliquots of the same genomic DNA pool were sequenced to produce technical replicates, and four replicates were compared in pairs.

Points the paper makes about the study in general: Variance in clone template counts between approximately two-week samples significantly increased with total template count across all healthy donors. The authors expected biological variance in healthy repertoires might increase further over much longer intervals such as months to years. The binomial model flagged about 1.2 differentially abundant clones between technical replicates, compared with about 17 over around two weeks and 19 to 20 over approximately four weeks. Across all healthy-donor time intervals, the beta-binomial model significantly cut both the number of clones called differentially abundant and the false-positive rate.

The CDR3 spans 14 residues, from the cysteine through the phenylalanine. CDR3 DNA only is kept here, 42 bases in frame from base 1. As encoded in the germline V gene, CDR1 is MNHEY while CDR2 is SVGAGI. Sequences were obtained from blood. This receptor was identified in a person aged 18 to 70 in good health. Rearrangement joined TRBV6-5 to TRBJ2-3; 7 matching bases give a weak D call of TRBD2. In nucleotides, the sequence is TGCGGGGCAGCACCCCGAGGGGGGGCGGATACGCAGTATTTT. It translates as CGAAPRGGADTQYF.